This TCR beta chain stems from a study of neurological immune-mediated disorders. CDR3 size: 15 residues. Trimming took 0 bases from V and 1 from J, leaving 9 bases between them. Germline lookup yields CDR1 KGHSH and CDR2 LQKENI. The cDNA was generated through 5'RACE incorporating 10-nucleotide random UMIs. TCRdb processed the 5' RACE reads anew with MiXCR; each CDR3 protein has one entry. Among 65,000 to 75,000 distinct CDR3 sequences listed, roughly 5% were seen once. The unsorted libraries originated from 2 million PBMCs kept at -80 C. This clonotype was seen many times. Its antigen is undetermined. Findings and limits, study-wide: The level of TCR clonal expansion was highest in patients with HTLV-1-associated myelopathy and lowest in multiple sclerosis, where it fell below the level seen in healthy controls. CDR3 amino acid sequences found in expanded clones were never shared across subjects, suggesting private repertoires in all groups.

The chain uses TRBV18 and TRBJ2-5; perhaps TRBD1 as D (5 bases). This TCR was sampled from a human donor with multiple sclerosis. The donor label of this sample is uncertain. Material for sequencing was PBMCs. CDR3 in DNA: TGTGCCAGCTCACCACCGTCGACAGCCCAAGAGACCCAGTACTTC. Protein product: CASSPPSTAQETQYF.